This is a list of T cell receptor beta chains from one sample in a study of regulatory T cells in long-lasting Graves disease. One entry per CDR3 protein, called by TCRdb with MiXCR from the multiplex PCR reads. The sample records around 320,000 distinct CDR3 sequences, 16% being singletons. The sample also formed part of further work on T cells in Graves' hyperthyroidism and ophthalmopathy.

Sequenced material: peripheral blood mononuclear cells (PBMCs), taken at new diagnosis, from a patient treated with antithyroid drugs. All receptors derive from a man aged 35 to 55 with Graves disease. Each CDR3 is given with its conserved first and last residue.

J gene,V gene,CDR3 protein
TRBJ2-1,TRBV3-1,CASSQGPAGGLDEQFF
TRBJ2-3,TRBV5-6,CASSFGGSTDTQYF
TRBJ2-7,TRBV20-1,CSATQGNPYEQYF
TRBJ2-1,TRBV7-2,CASSLGISGVPQFF
TRBJ1-3,TRBV3-1,CASSQARGGNTIYF
TRBJ2-7,TRBV12-5,CASGLAPGQGIAYEQYF
TRBJ2-4,TRBV11-2,CASRDEPGENIQYF
TRBJ1-5,TRBV28,CASSLFGGRGNQPQHF
TRBJ2-1,TRBV6-5,CASSSGQDYNEQFF
TRBJ2-3,TRBV4-2,CASSQETRFSDTQYF
TRBJ2-7,TRBV4-1,CASSPSGLGEQYF
TRBJ2-3,TRBV5-1,CASSPGGLTGTQYF
TRBJ2-3,TRBV2,CASSFTSSTDTQYF
TRBJ2-5,TRBV6-5,CASSYRAQGGATQYF
TRBJ2-7,TRBV6-2/TRBV6-3,CASKTRPAGYEQYF
TRBJ1-6,TRBV5-4,CASSLGTGESPLHF
TRBJ1-2,TRBV28,CASSPGQAGGYTF
TRBJ2-3,TRBV29-1,CSVAGQGGTDTQYF
TRBJ1-5,TRBV28,CATLTGYQPQHF
TRBJ2-3,TRBV7-2,CASSLGSGRDTQYF
TRBJ2-3,TRBV12-3/TRBV12-4,CASSLWVVTDTQYF
TRBJ2-1,TRBV7-8,CASSLRRGSYNEQFF
TRBJ2-3,TRBV7-3,CASSLTATDTQYF
TRBJ2-7,TRBV6-1,CASSETGTGGYEQYF
TRBJ1-3,TRBV5-1,CASSSQPGNTIYF
TRBJ1-4,TRBV18,CASSPQGAATNEKLFF
TRBJ2-7,TRBV5-5,CASSLQGRSSYEQYF
TRBJ2-3,TRBV19,CASSIEITSGGTADTQYF
TRBJ2-7,TRBV9,CASSVGLTSSYEQYF
TRBJ2-5,TRBV6-1,CASYRQAGETQYF
TRBJ2-3,TRBV6-1,CASTQGTSRYF
TRBJ2-7,TRBV29-1,CSVEAHYEQYF
TRBJ2-2,TRBV28,CASSSPHRGTGELFF
TRBJ1-1,TRBV29-1,CSVESQVNTEAFF
TRBJ1-3,TRBV6-1,CASSPYYRGWDSSGNTIYF
TRBJ1-5,TRBV2,CASSSRMHSNQPQHF
TRBJ2-7,TRBV5-1,CASSWTGARSEQYF
TRBJ2-1,TRBV5-1,CASSFPSGTIGRDEQFF
TRBJ1-1,TRBV28,CASSRQGVPEAFF
TRBJ2-1,TRBV10-3,CAITKGRVLRGTSNELFF
TRBJ2-2,TRBV15,CATSRDPGTSGGELFF
TRBJ2-3,TRBV7-9,CASSLVGQGPDTQYF
TRBJ2-5,TRBV10-3,CAISESGQGHKTQYF
TRBJ1-1,TRBV5-1,CASSLERALRGEAFF
TRBJ1-5,TRBV20-1,CSVSPSSNQPQHF
TRBJ2-1,TRBV11-3,CASSLVTVLSNEQFF
TRBJ2-1,TRBV7-2,CASSLFPRSSSYNEQFF
TRBJ2-1,TRBV6-2/TRBV6-3,CASSYRVRYNEQFF
TRBJ1-2,TRBV3-1,CASGWGGDYGYTF
TRBJ1-2,TRBV15,CATATGRTDTYGYTF
TRBJ2-1,TRBV18,CASFWDHSGNEQFF
TRBJ2-5,TRBV4-1,CASSQNPLRARGRETQYF
TRBJ1-4,TRBV2,CASSEWTGLNEKLFF
TRBJ2-7,TRBV4-1,CASSFLVRDRANYEQYF